This T cell receptor (beta chain) was captured in a study of human T cells and chemical hapten exposure. Study outcomes and limitations: TCRs above 1 in 1000 frequency did not change with DPC sensitization.

Individual cDNA molecules received unique molecular identifiers in the library. MiXCR, applied by TCRdb to the RACE reads, yields one record per CDR3 protein. This sample has 70,000 to 100,000 distinct CDR3 sequences; approximately 8% occur once, and the top ten carry less than 2%. There are 17 residues in the CDR3. Germline values: CDR1 SNHLY, CDR2 FYNNEI. V dropped 4 bases and J dropped 6 bases, with 22 bases sitting between them. Time point indicated: patch test 1, 2 weeks after DPC sensitization. Treatment: therapeutic diphenylcyclopropenone sensitization with weekly scalp DPC. Prior to application of each patch test, blood was drawn. At least ten counts were recorded for this clonotype. As yet, its antigen is unknown.

The chain couples TRBV2 to TRBJ2-1; D is possibly TRBD1 (6 bases). The input for sequencing was whole blood, taken in connection with sensitization to the hapten diphenylcyclopropenone (DPC). The receptor's source is a young woman with alopecia areata. Some clones in this sample may be carry-over from other donors' samples. CDR3: CASSAPLGTQKANEQFF. The CDR3 region has the DNA TGTGCCAGCAGTGCTCCCCTAGGGACACAAAAGGCCAATGAGCAGTTCTTC.